The rows below give T cell receptor beta chains drawn from one sample of a study of naive and memory T cell subsets. From the 5' RACE reads, TCRdb called clonotypes with MiXCR, one entry per CDR3 protein. The sample shows 45,000 to 55,000 distinct CDR3 sequences, about 4.4% of them seen only once. The receptor source for this set is a female donor in good health. Each CDR3 is given with its conserved first and last residue. The order of the fields is V gene, clone size, CDR3 protein. Size values are once, few and many counts, or a class for expanded clones, and some rows have none.

v_gene: TRBV20-1; abundance: many; CDR3aa: CSARVVNRGNTEAFF
v_gene: TRBV28; abundance: many; CDR3aa: CASSIRTGRQETQYF
v_gene: TRBV29-1; abundance: many; CDR3aa: CSVDGGAYNEQFF
v_gene: TRBV29-1; abundance: many; CDR3aa: CSVRGGTEAFF
v_gene: TRBV7-9; abundance: many; CDR3aa: CASSLRRETQYF
v_gene: TRBV6-5; abundance: many; CDR3aa: CASSLTGLAYNEQFF
v_gene: TRBV12-3/TRBV12-4; abundance: NA; CDR3aa: CASRAQGNTGELFF
v_gene: TRBV6-2/TRBV6-3; abundance: many; CDR3aa: CASSYGGAPMEDTQYF
v_gene: TRBV3-1; abundance: few; CDR3aa: CASSQRGTGVFTGELFF
v_gene: TRBV11-2; abundance: many; CDR3aa: CASSLQLSGGEQYF
v_gene: TRBV7-2; abundance: many; CDR3aa: CASSLGPVGLSTGELFF
v_gene: TRBV6-5; abundance: many; CDR3aa: CASSRGTEAFF
v_gene: TRBV7-9; abundance: many; CDR3aa: CASSWRPTPQRPDTQYF
v_gene: TRBV2; abundance: many; CDR3aa: CASSEGGVGEETQYF
v_gene: TRBV20-1; abundance: many; CDR3aa: CSARDPRTSWDIQYF
v_gene: TRBV10-3; abundance: few; CDR3aa: CAISESINGEQYF
v_gene: TRBV7-2; abundance: NA; CDR3aa: CASSPGRERGNEQFF
v_gene: TRBV5-1; abundance: NA; CDR3aa: CASSPPSVAGYNEQFF
v_gene: TRBV10-3; abundance: many; CDR3aa: CAIGGRQETQYF
v_gene: TRBV10-3; abundance: many; CDR3aa: CAIRTDSSYEQYF
v_gene: TRBV6-2/TRBV6-3; abundance: many; CDR3aa: CASSYLPSGNLYNEQFF
v_gene: TRBV7-8; abundance: few; CDR3aa: CASSLVRGELNEQFF
v_gene: TRBV24-1; abundance: many; CDR3aa: CATSDRGLAGLNEQFF
v_gene: TRBV4-3; abundance: many; CDR3aa: CASSRSYNEQFF
v_gene: TRBV29-1; abundance: many; CDR3aa: CSVPPVTGLSSYNEQFF
v_gene: TRBV12-3/TRBV12-4; abundance: many; CDR3aa: CASSLGSGRANTGELFF
v_gene: TRBV20-1; abundance: many; CDR3aa: CSALGQGKTEAFF
v_gene: TRBV7-9; abundance: many; CDR3aa: CASSLGSGSNTDTQYF
v_gene: TRBV7-9; abundance: many; CDR3aa: CASRGTDTYEQYF
v_gene: TRBV3-1; abundance: NA; CDR3aa: CASGQANAYEQYF
v_gene: TRBV7-2; abundance: NA; CDR3aa: CASVSGTRQYEQYF
v_gene: TRBV20-1; abundance: many; CDR3aa: CSAELGNTEAFF
v_gene: TRBV27; abundance: many; CDR3aa: CASSPRMNTEAFF